These 10 T cell receptor beta chains share one sample of origin, sequenced in a study of radiation and T cells in renal cell carcinoma. Time point specified: blood 2 weeks post-SBRT. Described treatment: 15 Gy SBRT to primary tumor, nephrectomy 4 weeks later. Generated by immunoSEQ multiplex PCR, the TCRdb table keeps only in-frame clones and is missing some. The data hold some 80,000 clones, with approximately 83% observed a single time. Sequences were derived from blood, sampled from a patient whose treatment included radiotherapy and nephrectomy. The receptor source for this set is a woman between 45 and 60 years old with renal cell carcinoma.

The V call is TRBV5-4, the J call TRBJ2-1, with 7 bases aligning to TRBD1. The trim removed 3 bases at V and 5 bases at J, leaving 8 bases unmatched. In germline, CDR1 is SGHNT, CDR2 YYREEE (reference sequence). This CDR3 has 15 amino acids. CDR3 protein: CASSSLKDRNNEQFF. CDR3 in DNA: TGTGCCAGCAGCTCTTTGAAGGACAGGAACAATGAGCAGTTCTTC.

This clone appeared once. V is TRBV2 and J is TRBJ2-2; TRBD2 is a possible D gene (6 bases). Germline values: CDR1 SNHLY, CDR2 FYNNEI. The CDR3 length is 14 residues. Trimming pared 6 bases from V and 0 bases from J, leaving 8 bases between. Here the CDR3 reads CASRGDSNTGELFF. The CDR3 nucleotides are TGTGCCAGCAGAGGGGACTCGAACACCGGGGAGCTGTTTTTT.

The table lists this clone with a few counts. The V and J genes are TRBV5-1 and TRBJ1-3; the D is unclear. V lost 3 bases, J lost 4 bases, and 5 bases lay in between. From germline, CDR1 is SGHRS and CDR2 YFSETQ. The CDR3 totals 12 residues. The CDR3 coding sequence is TGCGCCAGCAGCTACGACGGAAACACCATATATTTT. Translated, it gives CASSYDGNTIYF.

This clone was detected only once. V gene TRBV5-1 combines with J gene TRBJ2-7, with no clear D. V gave up 4 bases and J gave up 5 bases, with 13 bases separating them. CDR1 and CDR2 (germline): SGHRS, YFSETQ. The CDR3 is made up of 13 amino acids. CDR3 region: CASSDENTHEQYF. The CDR3 DNA follows: TGCGCCAGCAGCGACGAGAACACCCACGAGCAGTACTTC. Based on the CDR3 plus reference TRBV5-1 and TRBJ2-7, the full variable domain is KAGVTQTPRYLIKTRGQQVTLSCSPISGHRSVSWYQQTPGQGLQFLFEYFSETQRNKGNFPGRFSGRQFSNSRSEMNVSTLELGDSALYLCASSDENTHEQYFGPGTRLTVT.

The chain couples TRBV7-2 to TRBJ2-3; D remains ambiguous. V was trimmed by 8 bases and J by 2 bases, leaving 5 bases between them. CDR3 length equals 11 residues. Germline CDR1 and CDR2: SGHTA and FQGNSA. The CDR3 nucleotides read TGTGCCAGCGGACCCACAGATACGCAGTATTTT. This translates into CASGPTDTQYF.

This clone appeared once. CDR3 loop: CATLGGAGNTEAFF. CDR3 nucleotides: TGTGCCACTCTGGGGGGGGCCGGGAACACTGAAGCTTTCTTT. This chain joins TRBV6-1 and TRBJ1-1, with D perhaps matching TRBD1 (6 bases). CDR3 length equals 14 residues. Between the trimmed V and J ends, which lost 10 bases and 1 base, there was a span of 16 bases. The germline V gene encodes CDR1 MNHNS and CDR2 SASEGT.

This chain joins TRBV11-3 and TRBJ1-1; D is perhaps TRBD1 (5 bases). Trimming removed 5 bases at V and 10 bases at J, with 17 bases between. The CDR3 spans 13 residues. Germline V gene lookup returns CDR1 SGHNT and CDR2 YENEEA. CDR3 nucleotide sequence: TGTGCCAGCAGCCCCCATGTTGGGGGGACAGCTTTCTTT. Its translation is CASSPHVGGTAFF.

The chain carries TRBV28 and TRBJ1-6, with D possibly being TRBD1 (6 bases). Per the germline V gene, CDR1 is MDHEN and CDR2 is SYDVKM. V gave up 6 bases and J gave up 10 bases, with 16 bases separating them. The CDR3 is 14 residues long. The DNA for the CDR3 is TGTGCCAGCAGCCAGGCCACAGGGAGATCACCCCTCCACTTT. Protein sequence: CASSQATGRSPLHF.

This chain uses TRBV5-4 with TRBJ2-2; 11 bases match TRBD1. Trimming removed 4 bases from V and 4 bases from J; junction bases left unmatched: 6. Per germline, CDR1 SGHNT and CDR2 YYREEE (reference sequence). The CDR3 length is 16 residues. CDR3 region: CASSARDRGVTGELFF. The CDR3 DNA sequence: TGTGCCAGCAGCGCCCGGGACAGGGGGGTCACCGGGGAGCTGTTTTTT.

This rearrangement joins TRBV5-6 to TRBJ1-6; D uncertain. CDR3 length: 15 amino acids. The V gene lost 4 bases and the J gene lost 1 base, with 9 bases spanning the gap. Germline assignment: CDR1 SGHDT and CDR2 YYEEEE. CDR3 bases: TGTGCCAGCAGCAGAGGCGGGTCCTATAATTCACCCCTCCACTTT. This sequence encodes CASSRGGSYNSPLHF.